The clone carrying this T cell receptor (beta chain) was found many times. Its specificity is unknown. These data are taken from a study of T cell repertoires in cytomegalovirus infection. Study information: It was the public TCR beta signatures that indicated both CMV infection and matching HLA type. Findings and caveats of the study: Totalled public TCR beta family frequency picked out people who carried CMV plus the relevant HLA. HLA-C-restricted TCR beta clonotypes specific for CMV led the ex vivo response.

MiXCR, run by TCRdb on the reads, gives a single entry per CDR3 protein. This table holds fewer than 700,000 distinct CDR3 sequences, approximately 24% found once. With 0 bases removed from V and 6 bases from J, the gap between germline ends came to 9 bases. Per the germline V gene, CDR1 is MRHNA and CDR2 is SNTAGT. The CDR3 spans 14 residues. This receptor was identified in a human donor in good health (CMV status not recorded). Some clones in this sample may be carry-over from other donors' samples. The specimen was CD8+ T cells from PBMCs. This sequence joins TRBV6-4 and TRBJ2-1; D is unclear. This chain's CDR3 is CASSDSSSLNEQFF. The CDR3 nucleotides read TGTGCCAGCAGTGACTCGTCCAGCCTCAATGAGCAGTTCTTC.